These 27 T cell receptor beta chains originate from one sample sequenced in a study of T cells in Graves' hyperthyroidism and ophthalmopathy. RNA transcripts served as the template for amplifying TCR beta CDR3 regions. A set of HTBI primers served as the primers for a first-round RT-PCR of the TCR CDR3. From the multiplex PCR reads, TCRdb called clonotypes with MiXCR, one entry per CDR3 protein. The table has hundreds of thousands of distinct CDR3 sequences, approximately 40% seen once. Source material: blood. The receptor set was obtained from a woman aged 40 to 55 with Graves' hyperthyroidism.

In its sample, this clonotype was seen a few times. CDR3 coding DNA: TGTGCCAGCAGCGTAGCCGGGACAGGCGTCGAAGCTTTCTTT. This codes for CASSVAGTGVEAFF. This sequence joins TRBV7-3 and TRBJ1-1, with TRBD1 matching over 8 bases. Germline V gene data show CDR1 as SGHTA and CDR2 as FQGTGA. The trim removed 5 bases at V and 8 bases at J, leaving 10 bases unmatched. This CDR3 is built from 14 residues.

CDR3 sequence (DNA): TGTGCCAGCAGCCCCTTCCGGGGGGGCTACACCTTC. Its protein is CASSPFRGGYTF. The rearrangement joins TRBV6-5 to TRBJ1-2; weak D call: TRBD1 (5 bases). The germline V gene has CDR1 MNHEY and CDR2 SVGAGI. This CDR3 has 12 amino acids. The germline V and J ends were trimmed by 6 bases and 8 bases, with 13 bases remaining between them.

V gene TRBV7-9 combines with J gene TRBJ1-5, with TRBD1 as a possible D gene (6 bases). CDR1 is SEHNR and CDR2 is FQNEAQ in the germline V gene (reference sequence). The CDR3 is made up of 16 amino acids. V dropped 3 bases and J dropped 2 bases, with 14 bases sitting between them. CDR3 in DNA: TGTGCCAGCAGCTTTGCGGCGGGGGCAGGCAATCAGCCCCAGCATTTT. This encodes CASSFAAGAGNQPQHF. Supplemented by reference TRBV7-9 and TRBJ1-5, the full variable domain reads DTGVSQNPRHKITKRGQNVTFRCDPISEHNRLYWYRQTLGQGPEFLTYFQNEAQLEKSRLLSDRFSAERPKGSFSTLEIQRTEQGDSAMYLCASSFAAGAGNQPQHFGDGTRLSIL.

This chain uses TRBV30 with TRBJ1-2, with a possible D match to TRBD1 (5 bases). Germline CDR1 and CDR2: GTSNPN and SVGIG (reference sequence). CDR3 size: 13 residues. The V and J ends lost 2 bases and 0 bases respectively, with 7 bases between them. DNA for the CDR3: TGTGCCTGGAGTAAACAGGCTAACTATGGCTACACCTTC. Protein sequence: CAWSKQANYGYTF.

This clonotype was seen more than once but under ten times. The V and J genes are TRBV7-3 and TRBJ1-2; TRBD1 matches at 7 bases. Trimming cost V 5 bases and J 8 bases; bases outside gene matches: 8. The CDR3 is 13 amino acids. The V gene's germline CDR1 is SGHTA and CDR2 FQGTGA. The CDR3 DNA follows: TGTGCCAGCAGCGGAGACAGGGCTGGGGGCTACACCTTC. Translated, it gives CASSGDRAGGYTF.

In regard to this clonotype: Given a much more abundant clone one base away, this may be a read error. The chain employs TRBV19 and TRBJ1-2; no clear D gene. Germline V gives CDR1 LNHDA, CDR2 SQIVND (reference sequence). V shed 10 bases and J shed 6 bases, with 24 bases lying between them. The CDR3 is 15 residues long. The CDR3 DNA follows: TGTGCCACCCACTCAATAGGCCGAGATTGGGATGGCTACACCTTC. Translation gives CATHSIGRDWDGYTF.

This clonotype was observed at least ten times. This sequence joins TRBV7-2 and TRBJ2-7; TRBD2 aligns across 7 bases. The CDR3 totals 14 residues. Per germline, CDR1 SGHTA and CDR2 FQGNSA. The trim removed 5 bases at V and 6 bases at J, leaving 10 bases unmatched. CDR3 protein: CASSLPGLPSEQYF. The CDR3 region has the DNA TGTGCCAGCAGCCTACCGGGACTACCCTCCGAGCAGTACTTC. The variable domain in full, completed from reference TRBV7-2 and TRBJ2-7, reads GAGVSQSPSNKVTEKGKDVELRCDPISGHTALYWYRQSLGQGLEFLIYFQGNSAPDKSGLPSDRFSAERTGGSVSTLTIQRTQQEDSAVYLCASSLPGLPSEQYFGPGTRLTVT.

The table lists this clonotype with many counts. At one end the junction does not follow the germline gene, possibly because of a read error. The chain has TRBV4-3 and TRBJ1-5; D might be TRBD1 (5 bases). CDR3 size: 15 residues. CDR1 is LGHNA and CDR2 is YSLEER in the germline V gene. The CDR3 DNA follows: TGTGCCAGCAGCCAAGATACAGGAGGCAATCAGCCCCAGCATTTT. This translates into CASSQDTGGNQPQHF.

This clonotype was seen repeatedly, ten times or more. This rearrangement joins TRBV10-3 to TRBJ2-2; either TRBD1 or TRBD2 may fit D (7 bases each). This CDR3 is built from 17 residues. Per germline, CDR1 ENHRY and CDR2 SYGVKD. Trimming pared 8 bases from V and 3 bases from J, leaving 22 bases between. Here the CDR3 DNA reads TGTGCCATCGCACCCAGGGGGGTTAGCGGGCACACCGGGGAGCTGTTTTTT. Protein sequence: CAIAPRGVSGHTGELFF.

With regard to this clonotype: A read error is possible here, since a much larger clone lies one base away. The CDR3 sequence is CSTRDIGETQYF. The CDR3 region has the DNA TGCAGTACTAGAGATATAGGGGAGACCCAGTACTTC. V is TRBV20-1 and J is TRBJ2-5; possibly TRBD2 for D (5 bases). Germline CDR1 and CDR2: DFQATT and SNEGSKA (reference sequence). The CDR3 is 12 amino acids.

This clonotype was counted between two and nine times. This chain joins TRBV28 and TRBJ2-6; D unresolved. This CDR3 has 15 amino acids. CDR1 is MDHEN and CDR2 is SYDVKM in the germline V gene. Between the trimmed V and J ends, which lost 5 bases and 1 base, there was a span of 9 bases. The CDR3 DNA sequence: TGTGCCAGCAGTCGAAAAGGATCTGGGGCCAACGTCCTGACTTTC. Translation gives CASSRKGSGANVLTF.

This clonotype was counted between two and nine times. The chain has TRBV19 and TRBJ1-5; D is perhaps TRBD1 (5 bases). The V gene's germline CDR1 is LNHDA and CDR2 SQIVND (reference sequence). The length of the CDR3 is 15 residues. Between the trimmed V and J ends, which lost 7 bases and 0 bases, there was a span of 13 bases. The CDR3: CASNAQDYSNQPQHF. CDR3 DNA sequence: TGTGCCAGTAACGCACAGGACTATAGCAATCAGCCCCAGCATTTT.

This rearrangement joins TRBV20-1 to TRBJ2-7; possibly TRBD1 for D (6 bases). Deletions cut 0 bases from V and 5 bases from J, with 20 bases between. This CDR3 has 16 residues. Germline lookup yields CDR1 DFQATT and CDR2 SNEGSKA (reference sequence). The DNA of the CDR3 is TGCAGTGCTAGAGATATGGGGGCCGGCGCCCCCCACGAGCAGTACTTC. Translating it yields CSARDMGAGAPHEQYF.

This clonotype was recorded at least ten times. This sequence joins TRBV20-1 and TRBJ1-3; tentatively, D is TRBD1 (6 bases). This CDR3 contains 12 residues. Germline V gene lookup returns CDR1 DFQATT and CDR2 SNEGSKA (reference sequence). V dropped 5 bases and J dropped 3 bases, with 8 bases sitting between them. CDR3 protein: CSAQGFGNTIYF. CDR3 coding DNA: TGCAGTGCTCAGGGGTTTGGAAACACCATATATTTT.

In its sample, this clonotype was seen a few times. The J gene is TRBJ2-2, the V gene TRBV5-1, with TRBD2 matching over 7 bases. The CDR3 sequence is 16 residues long. Germline V CDR1 and CDR2: SGHRS, YFSETQ. The trim removed 0 bases at V and 4 bases at J, leaving 6 bases unmatched. The CDR3 bases are TGCGCCAGCAGCTTGGACCCAGCGGGGTCCACCGGGGAGCTGTTTTTT. This sequence encodes CASSLDPAGSTGELFF.

There are many counts of this clonotype. The chain combines TRBV7-9 with TRBJ1-1; 7 nucleotides agree with TRBD1. This CDR3 has 12 residues. In germline, CDR1 is SEHNR, CDR2 FQNEAQ (reference sequence). V gave up 1 base and J gave up 12 bases; unmatched junction bases: 5. CDR3 amino acids: CASSLVSGQTFF. The CDR3 region has the DNA TGTGCCAGCAGCTTAGTTTCGGGACAGACTTTCTTT. The variable domain in full, with the rest retrieved from reference TRBV7-9 and TRBJ1-1, is DTGVSQNPRHKITKRGQNVTFRCDPISEHNRLYWYRQTLGQGPEFLTYFQNEAQLEKSRLLSDRFSAERPKGSFSTLEIQRTEQGDSAMYLCASSLVSGQTFFGQGTRLTVV.

To note about this clonotype: Just one base apart from a much larger clone, this may be a read error. The V call is TRBV5-1, the J call TRBJ1-6; D unresolved. This CDR3 spans 13 amino acids. CDR1 is SGHRS and CDR2 is YFSETQ in the germline V gene. CDR3 loop: CASSFGYDSPFHF. CDR3 DNA: TGCGCCAGCAGCTTCGGATACGATTCACCCTTCCACTTT.

The chain couples TRBV7-9 to TRBJ1-3, with a possible D match to TRBD1 (6 bases). This CDR3 contains 16 residues. The V gene's germline CDR1 is SEHNR and CDR2 FQNEAQ (reference sequence). V lost 8 bases and J 0 bases, leaving 17 bases between the germline ends. The CDR3 reads CASASGQSFSGNTIYF. In nucleotides, the CDR3 is TGTGCCAGCGCCTCCGGACAGAGTTTCTCTGGAAACACCATATATTTT.

This sequence joins TRBV25-1 and TRBJ1-2, with 9 bases fitting TRBD1. The V segment lost 6 bases and the J segment 0 bases; nucleotides outside the gene matches: 8. The CDR3 contains 16 residues. The germline CDR1 and CDR2 sequences are MGHDK and SYGVNS. In DNA, the CDR3 is TGTGCCAGCAGAGAGGACAGGGGACGAACTAACTATGGCTACACCTTC. It translates to CASREDRGRTNYGYTF.

This clonotype has at least ten counts. V and J are TRBV10-3 and TRBJ2-7; D gene ambiguous. There are 13 residues in the CDR3. Germline loops: CDR1 ENHRY, CDR2 SYGVKD. The V end was cut by 5 bases, the J end by 0 bases, with 8 bases between. CDR3 sequence: CAISNDSSYEQYF. Here the CDR3 DNA reads TGTGCCATCAGTAACGACTCCTCCTACGAGCAGTACTTC.

This clonotype was detected ten times or more. The chain couples TRBV7-3 to TRBJ2-5; D not resolved. The CDR3 covers 15 residues. CDR1 and CDR2 from the germline V gene are SGHTA and FQGTGA. V lost 2 bases to trimming and J lost 6 bases, with 16 bases between them. The CDR3 region has the DNA TGTGCCAGCAGCTTAGGGTCGGAACCAAGGCAGACCCAGTACTTC. Amino acids: CASSLGSEPRQTQYF.

For the CDR3, the DNA is TGTGCCAGCAGTTACTCCCGACAGGGCCATAATCAGCCCCAGCATTTT. Its protein is CASSYSRQGHNQPQHF. The chain has TRBV6-5 and TRBJ1-5; 7 positions match TRBD1. Unmatched junction bases numbered 6, after V lost 0 bases and J lost 4 bases. CDR1 and CDR2 (germline): MNHEY, SVGAGI. The CDR3 runs 16 residues.

The chain joins TRBV5-1 to TRBJ1-1; 8 nucleotides agree with TRBD1. Germline CDR1 and CDR2: SGHRS and YFSETQ. Trimming removed 4 bases from V and 4 bases from J; junction bases left unmatched: 15. The CDR3 length is 17 residues. This chain's CDR3 is CASSTGFQGASSTEAFF. The CDR3 nucleotides are TGCGCCAGCAGCACCGGGTTCCAGGGGGCTTCCTCCACTGAAGCTTTCTTT.

This clonotype was found a few times. V gene TRBV11-2 combines with J gene TRBJ1-1; TRBD1 is a possible D gene (5 bases). Trimming took 2 bases from V and 1 from J, leaving 8 bases between them. The CDR3 runs to 14 residues. Germline loops: CDR1 SGHAT, CDR2 FQNNGV. The CDR3 loop reads CASSLIGANTEAFF. In DNA, the CDR3 is TGTGCCAGCAGCTTAATCGGGGCGAACACTGAAGCTTTCTTT.

V gene TRBV11-2 combines with J gene TRBJ1-4; D gene uncertain. The V gene's germline CDR1 is SGHAT and CDR2 FQNNGV. Trimming removed 4 bases at V and 7 bases at J, with 25 bases between. The CDR3 is made up of 18 amino acids. CDR3 in DNA: TGTGCCAGCAGCTCCCTACCCCAAGTGAGGACTTACGGTGAAAAACTGTTTTTT. Translation gives CASSSLPQVRTYGEKLFF.

This clonotype was observed at least ten times. The chain is built from TRBV7-2 and TRBJ2-2; 9 nucleotides line up with TRBD1. The CDR3 is 15 amino acids. Germline trimming cut 6 bases from V and 7 bases from J; bases unmatched to any gene: 9. The germline CDR1 and CDR2 sequences are SGHTA and FQGNSA. The CDR3 DNA sequence: TGTGCCAGCAGACCGGGACAGGGCGCTGGCGGGGAGCTGTTTTTT. Translation gives CASRPGQGAGGELFF.

Many counts were recorded for this clonotype. V and J are TRBV7-9 and TRBJ2-7; a weak D match, TRBD2 (7 bases). Germline loops: CDR1 SEHNR, CDR2 FQNEAQ (reference sequence). The CDR3 consists of 15 residues. Trimming left V 5 bases short and J 5 bases short, with 19 bases between. DNA of the CDR3: TGTGCCAGCAGCCCGCGGCCGGGGGGCATCGACGAGCAGTACTTC. Its protein is CASSPRPGGIDEQYF.